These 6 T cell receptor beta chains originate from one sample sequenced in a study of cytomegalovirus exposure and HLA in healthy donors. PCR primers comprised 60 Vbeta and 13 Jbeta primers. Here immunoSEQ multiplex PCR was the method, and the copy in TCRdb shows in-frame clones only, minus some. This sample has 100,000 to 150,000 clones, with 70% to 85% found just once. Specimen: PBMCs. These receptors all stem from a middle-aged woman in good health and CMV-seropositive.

The CDR3 loop is CASSQDPLTPAKNIQYF. Here the CDR3 DNA reads TGTGCCAGCAGCCAAGACCCCTTGACACCTGCCAAAAACATTCAGTACTTC. The rearrangement joins TRBV4-2 to TRBJ2-4, with no clear D. V dropped 0 bases and J dropped 1 base, with 13 bases sitting between them. The CDR3 covers 17 residues. Germline values: CDR1 LGHNA, CDR2 YNFKEQ.

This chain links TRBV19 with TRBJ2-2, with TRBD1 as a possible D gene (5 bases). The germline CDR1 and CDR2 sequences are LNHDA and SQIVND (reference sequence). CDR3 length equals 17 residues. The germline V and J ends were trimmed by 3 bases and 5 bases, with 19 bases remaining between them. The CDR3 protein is CASSIPLGRGGTGELFF. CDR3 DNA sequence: TGTGCCAGTAGTATCCCTTTGGGAAGGGGTGGAACCGGGGAGCTGTTTTTT.

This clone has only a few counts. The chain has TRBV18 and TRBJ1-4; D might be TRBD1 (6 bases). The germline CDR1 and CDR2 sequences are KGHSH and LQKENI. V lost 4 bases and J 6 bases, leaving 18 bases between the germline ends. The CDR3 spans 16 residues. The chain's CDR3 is CASSRTKGVMDEKLFF. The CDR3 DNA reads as TGTGCCAGCTCACGAACAAAGGGGGTAATGGATGAAAAACTGTTTTTT.

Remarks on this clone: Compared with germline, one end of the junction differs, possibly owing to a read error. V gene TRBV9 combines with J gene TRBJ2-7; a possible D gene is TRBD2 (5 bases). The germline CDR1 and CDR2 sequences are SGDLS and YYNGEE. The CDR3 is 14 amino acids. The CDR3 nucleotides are TGTGCCAGCAGCCCCGGGGTATCCTCCTACAAGCAGTACTTC. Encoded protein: CASSPGVSSYKQYF.

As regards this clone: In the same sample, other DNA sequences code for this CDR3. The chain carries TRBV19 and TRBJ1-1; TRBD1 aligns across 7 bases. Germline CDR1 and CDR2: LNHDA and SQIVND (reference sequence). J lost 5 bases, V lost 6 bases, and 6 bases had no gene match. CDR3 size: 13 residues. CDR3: CASRRQGGTEAFF. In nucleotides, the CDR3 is TGTGCCAGTAGGCGACAGGGAGGTACTGAAGCTTTCTTT.

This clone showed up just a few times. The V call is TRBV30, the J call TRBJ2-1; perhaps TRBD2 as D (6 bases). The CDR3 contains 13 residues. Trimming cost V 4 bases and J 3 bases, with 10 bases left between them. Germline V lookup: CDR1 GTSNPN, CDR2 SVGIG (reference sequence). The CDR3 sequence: CAWKGGIYNEQFF. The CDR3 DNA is TGTGCCTGGAAGGGCGGGATCTACAATGAGCAGTTCTTC. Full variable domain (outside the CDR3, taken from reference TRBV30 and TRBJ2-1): SQTIHQWPATLVQPVGSPLSLECTVEGTSNPNLYWYRQAAGRGLQLLFYSVGIGQISSEVPQNLSASRPQDRQFILSSKKLLLSDSGFYLCAWKGGIYNEQFFGPGTRLTVL.